This T cell receptor beta chain was recorded in a study of blood T cell repertoires in COVID-19. Study-wide context: Some COVID-19 samples were acute and others convalescent; all came from the United States, Italy and Spain. T cells, B-cell-depleted T cells, or PBMCs provided the cDNA or gDNA that served as material.

The CDR3 has 14 amino acids. Germline V CDR1 and CDR2: SGDLS, YYNGEE. With 3 bases removed from V and 1 base from J, the gap between germline ends came to 7 bases. How the authors handled the data: Reference gene primers were amplified, and this amplification served to estimate nucleated cell counts. Repertoires were generated with immunoSEQ multiplex PCR, while TCRdb's copy carries only in-frame clones and drops some. V and J calls and clone size are given by that table; D and trimming were obtained from the DNA. The sample has more than 150,000 clones; around nine tenths are singletons. The clonotype was recovered from a woman aged 18-30 years who had recovered from COVID-19. J is TRBJ1-4 and V is TRBV9; D might be TRBD1 (6 bases). Sequencing was done on a sample of peripheral blood. In DNA, the CDR3 is TGTGCCAGCAGCGGAGGGGGAACTAATGAAAAACTGTTTTTT. Its protein product is CASSGGGTNEKLFF. Full variable domain (outside the CDR3, taken from reference TRBV9 and TRBJ1-4): DSGVTQTPKHLITATGQRVTLRCSPRSGDLSVYWYQQSLDQGLQFLIQYYNGEERAKGNILERFSAQQFPDLHSELNLSSLELGDSALYFCASSGGGTNEKLFFGSGTQLSVL.